The subject of this entry is one T cell receptor beta chain. The antigen is undetermined. CDR1 SGHNT and CDR2 YYREEE come from the germline V gene (reference sequence). CDR3 size: 16 residues. V shed 3 bases, J shed 2 bases, and the junction held 8 bases outside the gene matches. The PCR had 60 Vbeta and 13 Jbeta primers. The table came from immunoSEQ multiplex PCR; TCRdb's copy has only in-frame clones and leaves some out. The sample has around 110,000 clones, roughly four fifths seen once. The sample originates from a study of cytomegalovirus exposure and HLA in healthy donors. Across the study: There were 117 million unique TCR beta sequences, drawn from 150 million to 200 million T cells, in an earlier analysis.

Study-level results: Reports indicate that TCR beta sequences accurately predicted the HLA-A and HLA-B alleles of most subjects. Most TCR sequences were uncommon, yet certain public TCRs appeared in many donors. A later analysis showed that HLA-associated TCR beta chains had undergone more clonal expansion than equally common others.

The chain recombines TRBV5-4 with TRBJ1-1, with TRBD1 matching over 9 bases. The sequenced sample was PBMCs. The TCR comes from a woman between 18 and 29 years old in good health and CMV-seronegative. The CDR3 DNA is TGTGCCAGCAGCTGGAGCAAGGGACAGGGTAACACTGAAGCTTTCTTT. Its protein is CASSWSKGQGNTEAFF.